What follows are 9 T cell receptor beta chains derived from one specimen sequenced in a study of T cells in Graves' hyperthyroidism and ophthalmopathy. The source material, RNA transcripts, was used to amplify TCR beta CDR3 regions. First-round RT-PCR targeting the TCR CDR3 was performed with the HTBI primer set. Each CDR3 protein is one row after TCRdb ran MiXCR on the multiplex PCR reads. The sample contains around 490,000 distinct CDR3 sequences, nearly 20% of which appear only once. Sequencing was done on a sample of blood. Every receptor here comes from a man in his forties or fifties with Graves' ophthalmopathy.

V and J are TRBV10-1 and TRBJ1-3, with no clear D. Germline V gene data show CDR1 as WNHNN and CDR2 as SYGVQD (reference sequence). CDR3 length: 15 amino acids. V lost 3 bases and J lost 0, with 9 bases in between. The CDR3 bases are TGCGCCAGCAGTGACGGATCAAACTCTGGAAACACCATATATTTT. Its protein product is CASSDGSNSGNTIYF.

Ten or more counts support this clonotype. The chain combines TRBV11-2 with TRBJ1-1, with D possibly TRBD1 on 5 matching bases. The germline V gene has CDR1 SGHAT and CDR2 FQNNGV. Deletions cut 5 bases from V and 0 bases from J, with 13 bases between. CDR3 length equals 15 residues. The CDR3 bases are TGTGCCAGCAGCCCTCAGTGGGGGATGAACACTGAAGCTTTCTTT. Its protein is CASSPQWGMNTEAFF.

Comments on this clonotype: At one end, the junction sequence differs from germline, possibly due to a read error. The gene calls are TRBV6-1 and TRBJ1-1; no definite D call. Per the germline V gene, CDR1 is MNHNS and CDR2 is SASEGT. The CDR3 contains 14 residues. In nucleotides, the CDR3 is TGTGCCAGCAGTAAAGCCGGGAAGAACACTGAAGCTTTCTTT. This gives the protein CASSKAGKNTEAFF.

A note on this clonotype: One base away lies a much larger clone, so this may be a sequencing read error. This rearrangement joins TRBV25-1 to TRBJ2-3; D unresolved. Germline lookup yields CDR1 MGHDK and CDR2 SYGVNS. The CDR3 runs 12 residues. Trimming pared 0 bases from V and 4 bases from J, leaving 2 bases between. CDR3 protein: CASSEYSDTQYF. As DNA, the CDR3 is TGTGCCAGCAGTGAATATTCAGATACGCAGTATTTT.

The chain recombines TRBV4-1 with TRBJ2-7, with TRBD2 matching over 7 bases. This CDR3 is built from 16 residues. V trimming: 0 bases; J trimming: 5 bases; junction bases outside the gene matches: 10. CDR1 and CDR2 (germline): MGHRA, YSYEKL. Here the CDR3 DNA reads TGCGCCAGCAGCCAAGAAAGCGGGGCTCGGAGTAACGAGCAGTACTTC. Its translation: CASSQESGARSNEQYF.

This clonotype was seen a few times. The V and J genes are TRBV20-1 and TRBJ2-7; TRBD2 matches at 11 bases. Germline lookup yields CDR1 DFQATT and CDR2 SNEGSKA (reference sequence). V shed 5 bases, J shed 5 bases, and the junction held 8 bases outside the gene matches. This CDR3 comprises 14 residues. The CDR3 spells CSAVPGTSGDEQYF. The CDR3 bases are TGCAGTGCTGTCCCCGGGACTAGCGGCGACGAGCAGTACTTC.

The chain has TRBV28 and TRBJ2-3, with D tentatively TRBD2 (6 bases). The CDR3 loop spans 15 amino acids. Trimming stripped 3 bases from V and 2 bases from J, with 12 bases between. CDR1 is MDHEN and CDR2 is SYDVKM in the germline V gene. The CDR3 region has the DNA TGTGCCAGCAGTTTGAGTGGGACTTTCACAGATACGCAGTATTTT. Translated: CASSLSGTFTDTQYF.

Only a few counts were recorded for this clonotype. The chain recombines TRBV20-1 with TRBJ1-1; D gene uncertain. The V and J ends lost 0 bases and 2 bases respectively, with 13 bases between them. The CDR3 totals 15 residues. Per the germline V gene, CDR1 is DFQATT and CDR2 is SNEGSKA (reference sequence). CDR3 in DNA: TGCAGTGCTAGAGATACGATGTGGCCAAACACTGAAGCTTTCTTT. Translation gives CSARDTMWPNTEAFF.

The chain links TRBV29-1 to TRBJ2-3; 8 bases are a match to TRBD1. In germline, CDR1 is SQVTM, CDR2 ANQGSEA. There are 14 residues in the CDR3. CDR3 in amino acids: CTLRETGGTDTQYF. The CDR3 region has the DNA TGCACCCTTCGGGAGACAGGGGGCACAGATACGCAGTATTTT.